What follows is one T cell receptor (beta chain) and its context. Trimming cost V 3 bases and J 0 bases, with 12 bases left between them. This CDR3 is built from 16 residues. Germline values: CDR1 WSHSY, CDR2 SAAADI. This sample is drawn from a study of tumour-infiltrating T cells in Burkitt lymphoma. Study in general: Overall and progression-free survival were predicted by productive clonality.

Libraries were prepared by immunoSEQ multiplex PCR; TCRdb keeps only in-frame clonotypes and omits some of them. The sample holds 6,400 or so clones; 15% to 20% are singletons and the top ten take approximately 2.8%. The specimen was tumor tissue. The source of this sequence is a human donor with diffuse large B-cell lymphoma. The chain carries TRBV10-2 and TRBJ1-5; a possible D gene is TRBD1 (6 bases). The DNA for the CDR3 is TGCGCCAGCAGTGACAGGGGTGGGGATAGCAATCAGCCCCAGCATTTT. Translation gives CASSDRGGDSNQPQHF.